Listed below are T cell receptor beta chains from one sample, sequenced in a study of OX40 agonist ivuxolimab in advanced cancers. Clones were read by immunoSEQ multiplex PCR, and TCRdb kept only the in-frame ones, dropping some. The sample lists roughly 68,000 clones; roughly 88% were seen once. The sequences come from CD4+ or CD8+ T cells sorted from blood, collected in a trial of the OX40 agonist ivuxolimab. Source of these receptors: an adult with an advanced solid tumor such as melanoma, head and neck, liver or kidney cancer. Each CDR3 is given with its conserved first and last residue. Each record gives: D gene, V gene, J gene, clone size, CDR3 DNA, CDR3 protein. A D gene is named only where the DNA matches it firmly. A row's size may be missing; if present it is once, few, many or a size class.

.,TRBV29-1,TRBJ2-5,.,TGCAGCGTTGATTTGGAGGAGACCCAGTACTTC,CSVDLEETQYF
.,TRBV5-1,TRBJ2-1,.,TGCGCCAGCAGCCCAACCTTGGGACCCTACAATGAGCAGTTCTTC,CASSPTLGPYNEQFF
.,TRBV11-2,TRBJ1-4,.,TGTGCCAGCAGCTTAGAGCCGGAGGAAAAACTGTTTTTT,CASSLEPEEKLFF
TRBD1,TRBV5-1,TRBJ2-5,once,TGCGCCAGCAGCTTGCGACAGGGTAAAGAGACCCAGTACTTC,CASSLRQGKETQYF
.,TRBV10-3,TRBJ2-7,.,TGTGCCATCAGTGAGCCGGGGAGGGGGTACTACGAGCAGTACTTC,CAISEPGRGYYEQYF
.,TRBV25-1,TRBJ1-5,.,TGTGCCAGCAGTGAATCCGGAGCGGCCAATCAGCCCCAGCATTTT,CASSESGAANQPQHF
.,TRBV6-6,TRBJ1-1,.,TGTGCCAGCCTCCTCCAGGCGAACACTGAAGCTTTCTTT,CASLLQANTEAFF
TRBD2,TRBV29-1,TRBJ2-5,.,TGCAGCGTTGAAGGACTAGCGGGGCAAGAGACCCAGTACTTC,CSVEGLAGQETQYF
.,TRBV28,TRBJ1-4,few,TGTGCCAGCAGAACGCCCATATCGGGAGAAAAACTGTTTTTT,CASRTPISGEKLFF
.,TRBV18,TRBJ1-1,.,TGTGCCAGCCTCGGGGGGAAGAAGCAGGAAGCTTTCTTT,CASLGGKKQEAFF
.,TRBV10-2,TRBJ1-3,.,TGCGCCAGAACTACTAGGGAGTCCGCGATTCGAAACACCATATATTTT,CARTTRESAIRNTIYF
.,TRBV4-3,TRBJ2-2,.,TGCGCCAGCCTTCCCTGGGGACTTAAACACCGGGGAGCTGTTTTT,CASLPWGLKHRGAVF
TRBD1,TRBV6-1,TRBJ1-2,.,TGTGCCAGCAGTGAACGTTCCCCAGGGGGCGTTTCTGGCTACACCTTC,CASSERSPGGVSGYTF
.,TRBV9,TRBJ2-5,.,TGTGCCAGCTCCTGGGGGGCCGAAGAGACCCAGTACTTC,CASSWGAEETQYF
.,TRBV9,TRBJ2-1,once,TGTGCCAGCAGCTCTCGCCGGGACTTCTTAGCGGATGAGCAGTTCTTC,CASSSRRDFLADEQFF
.,TRBV20-1,TRBJ2-5,.,TGCAGTGCTAGCGGGGAGACCCAGTACTTC,CSASGETQYF
.,TRBV2,TRBJ1-5,.,TGTGCCAGCAGTGAAGTTCAGGGCCCCCAGCATTTT,CASSEVQGPQHF
.,TRBV6-5,TRBJ1-1,once,TGTGCCAGCAGCTCCTCTCGGGGAGGGAGGACTGAAGCTTTCTTT,CASSSSRGGRTEAFF
.,TRBV2,TRBJ2-3,.,TGTGCCAGCAGTGGTCCAGGGGGGTATAGCACAGATACGCAGTATTTT,CASSGPGGYSTDTQYF
TRBD1,TRBV6-1,TRBJ2-1,.,TGTGCCAGCAGAACGGGGACAGGGGGCTTCGATGAGCAGTTCTTC,CASRTGTGGFDEQFF
TRBD1,TRBV6-5,TRBJ1-1,.,TGTGCCAGCAGCCCGACAGGGTGGGCAGCTGAAGCTTTCTTT,CASSPTGWAAEAFF
.,TRBV18,TRBJ1-5,.,TGTGCCAGCTCACCAGGGGGCGGGGGGACCTACAATCAGCCCCAGCATTTT,CASSPGGGGTYNQPQHF
.,TRBV21-1,TRBJ2-7,.,TGTGCCAGCAGCAAAGCCCCGGGCTATAGGTACTTC,CASSKAPGYRYF
.,TRBV7-2,TRBJ1-2,.,TGTGCCAGCAGCTTATACGCAGACGATAACTATGGCTACACCTTC,CASSLYADDNYGYTF
TRBD2,TRBV10-3,TRBJ2-2,.,TGTGCCATCAGCCTAGCGGGGGCCTTGAACACCGGGGAGCTGTTTTTT,CAISLAGALNTGELFF